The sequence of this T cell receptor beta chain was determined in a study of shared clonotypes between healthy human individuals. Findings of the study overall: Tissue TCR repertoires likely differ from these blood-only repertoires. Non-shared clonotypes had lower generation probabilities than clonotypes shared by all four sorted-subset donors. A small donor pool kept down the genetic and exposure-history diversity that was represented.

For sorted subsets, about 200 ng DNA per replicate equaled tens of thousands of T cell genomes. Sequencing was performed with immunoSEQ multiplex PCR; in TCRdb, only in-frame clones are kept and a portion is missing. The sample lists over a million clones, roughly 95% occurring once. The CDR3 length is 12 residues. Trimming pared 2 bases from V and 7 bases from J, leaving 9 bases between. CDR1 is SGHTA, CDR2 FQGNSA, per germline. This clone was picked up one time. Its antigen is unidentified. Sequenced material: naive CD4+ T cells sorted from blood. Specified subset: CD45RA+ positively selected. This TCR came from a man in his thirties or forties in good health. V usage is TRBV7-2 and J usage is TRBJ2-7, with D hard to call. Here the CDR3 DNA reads TGTGCCAGCAGCTTATTGCAAGGAGAGCAGTACTTC. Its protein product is CASSLLQGEQYF.